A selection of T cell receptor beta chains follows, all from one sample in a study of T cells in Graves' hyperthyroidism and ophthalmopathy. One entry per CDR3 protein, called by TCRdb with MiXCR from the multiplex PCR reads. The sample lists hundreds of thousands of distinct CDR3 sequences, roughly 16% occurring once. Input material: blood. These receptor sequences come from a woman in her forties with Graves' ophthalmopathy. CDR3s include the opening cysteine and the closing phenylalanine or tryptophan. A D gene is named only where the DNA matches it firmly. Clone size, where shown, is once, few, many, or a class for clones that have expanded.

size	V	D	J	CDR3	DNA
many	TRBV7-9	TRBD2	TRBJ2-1	CASSNPSGRVHEQFF	TGTGCCAGCAGCAATCCTAGCGGGAGAGTCCATGAGCAGTTCTTC
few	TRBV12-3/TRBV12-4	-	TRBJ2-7	CASSTTAPEQYF	TGTGCCAGCAGTACGACAGCTCCCGAGCAGTACTTC
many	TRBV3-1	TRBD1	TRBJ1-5	CASSPRTGVQPQHF	TGTGCCAGCAGCCCGAGGACAGGGGTTCAGCCCCAGCATTTT
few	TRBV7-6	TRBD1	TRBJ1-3	CASSPIPRGQGGNTIYF	TGTGCCAGCAGCCCCATACCCAGGGGGCAGGGTGGAAACACCATATATTTT
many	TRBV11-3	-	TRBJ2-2	CASSPRGNTGELFF	TGTGCCAGCAGCCCCCGAGGAAACACCGGGGAGCTGTTTTTT
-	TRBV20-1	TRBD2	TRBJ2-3	CSARGSGLAGGLDTQYF	TGCAGTGCTAGAGGTTCGGGACTAGCGGGGGGCCTGGATACGCAGTATTTT
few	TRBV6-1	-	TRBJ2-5	CPVSGGRETQYF	TGTCCCGTGTCCGGGGGGCGAGAGACCCAGTACTTC
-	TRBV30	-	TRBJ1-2	CAWRRPGAGANYGYTF	TGTGCCTGGAGGCGGCCCGGGGCAGGGGCTAACTATGGCTACACCTTC
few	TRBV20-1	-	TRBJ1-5	CSATRANQPQHF	TGCAGTGCTACCAGGGCAAATCAGCCCCAGCATTTT
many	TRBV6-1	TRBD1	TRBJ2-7	CASSPGGRDRRKSYEQYF	TGTGCCAGCAGTCCAGGGGGAAGAGACAGACGGAAGTCCTACGAGCAGTACTTC
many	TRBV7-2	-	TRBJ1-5	CASSFLSPGGRQPQHF	TGTGCCAGCAGCTTTCTTTCTCCCGGGGGTAGGCAGCCCCAGCATTTT
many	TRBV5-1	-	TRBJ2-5	CASSRGEIAQETQYF	TGCGCCAGCAGTCGGGGTGAAATCGCCCAAGAGACCCAGTACTTC
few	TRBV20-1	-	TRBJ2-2	CSARDAQIRNTGELFF	TGCAGTGCTAGAGATGCCCAGATTAGAAACACCGGGGAGCTGTTTTTT
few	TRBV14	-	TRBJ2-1	CASSQRQVQFF	TGTGCCAGCAGCCAACGTCAGGTACAGTTCTTC
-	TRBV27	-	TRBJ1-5	CASSSRGGSQPQHF	TGTGCCAGCAGTTCCCGCGGGGGTAGTCAGCCCCAGCATTTT
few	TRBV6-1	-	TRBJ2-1	CASRRVGAFDEQFF	TGTGCCAGCAGGAGAGTGGGAGCGTTCGATGAGCAGTTCTTC
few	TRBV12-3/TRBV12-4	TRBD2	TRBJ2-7	CASSRTSGSIYEQYF	TGTGCCAGCAGTCGGACTAGCGGGAGTATCTACGAGCAGTACTTC
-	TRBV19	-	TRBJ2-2	CASSIVADRPELFF	TGTGCCAGTAGTATCGTAGCGGACCGCCCGGAGCTGTTTTTT
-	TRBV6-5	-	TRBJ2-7	CASSYRYEQYF	TGTGCCAGCAGTTACCGTTACGAGCAGTACTTC
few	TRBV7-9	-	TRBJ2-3	CASSRATDTQYF	TGTGCCAGCAGTCGGGCCACAGATACGCAGTATTTT
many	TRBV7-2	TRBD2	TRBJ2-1	CASSLAGGTYNEQFF	TGTGCCAGCAGCTTAGCCGGGGGGACCTACAATGAGCAGTTCTTC
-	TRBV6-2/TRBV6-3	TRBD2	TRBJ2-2	CASTTGGRAGELFF	TGTGCCAGCACCACGGGGGGGCGAGCCGGGGAGCTGTTTTTT
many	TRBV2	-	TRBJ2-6	CASSVGISGANVLTF	TGTGCCAGCAGTGTGGGGATATCTGGGGCCAACGTCCTGACTTTC
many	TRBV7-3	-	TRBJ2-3	CASSLMMGGGTDTQYF	TGTGCCAGCAGCTTAATGATGGGCGGGGGCACAGATACGCAGTATTTT
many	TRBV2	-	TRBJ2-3	CASSSGTTRATDTQYF	TGTGCCAGCAGTTCCGGGACAACCCGGGCGACAGATACGCAGTATTTT
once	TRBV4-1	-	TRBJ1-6	CASSQDPRAVYSPLHF	TGCGCCAGCAGCCAAGATCCCAGGGCGGTGTACTCACCCCTCCACTTT
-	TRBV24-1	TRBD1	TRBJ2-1	CATSDSDRRNEQFF	TGTGCCACCAGTGATTCGGACAGGCGCAATGAGCAGTTCTTC
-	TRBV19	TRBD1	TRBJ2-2	CTSSMGTGATGELFF	TGTACCAGTAGTATGGGCACAGGGGCCACCGGGGAGCTGTTTTTT
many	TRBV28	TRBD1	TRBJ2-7	CASSIWTGTRGEQYF	TGTGCCAGCAGTATTTGGACAGGGACAAGAGGCGAGCAGTACTTC
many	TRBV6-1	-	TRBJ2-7	CASSDYGRARSYEQYF	TGTGCCAGCAGCGATTACGGGCGGGCGAGATCCTACGAGCAGTACTTC
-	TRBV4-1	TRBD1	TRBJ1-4	CASRPGTGGEKLFF	TGCGCCAGCAGACCAGGGACAGGGGGTGAAAAACTGTTTTTT
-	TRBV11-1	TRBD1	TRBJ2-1	CASSLRPGTGSGEQFF	TGTGCCAGCAGCTTAAGGCCCGGGACAGGGTCCGGTGAGCAGTTCTTC
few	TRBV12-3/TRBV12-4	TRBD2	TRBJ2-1	CASSVRELALLSYNEQFF	TGTGCCAGCAGTGTCAGGGAACTAGCGCTACTCTCCTACAATGAGCAGTTCTTC
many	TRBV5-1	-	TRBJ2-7	CASSLYGEQYF	TGCGCCAGCAGCTTGTATGGGGAGCAGTACTTC
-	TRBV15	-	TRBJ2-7	CATSRVRASEQYF	TGTGCCACCAGCAGAGTAAGGGCTAGCGAGCAGTACTTC
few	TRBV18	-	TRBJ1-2	CASSPDRQTLSGYTF	TGTGCCAGCTCACCAGACAGGCAAACCCTATCTGGCTACACCTTC
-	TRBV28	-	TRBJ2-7	CASSFLGGATGGGTYEQYF	TGTGCCAGCAGTTTTCTAGGGGGCGCGACGGGAGGGGGGACCTACGAGCAGTACTTC
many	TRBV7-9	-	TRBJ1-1	CASSLGQPEAFF	TGTGCCAGCAGCCTAGGGCAGCCTGAAGCTTTCTTT
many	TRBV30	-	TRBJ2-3	CAWSLSADTQYF	TGTGCCTGGAGTTTAAGTGCAGATACGCAGTATTTT
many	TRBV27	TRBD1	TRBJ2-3	CASSLLDRGADTQYF	TGTGCCAGCAGTTTACTGGACAGGGGAGCAGATACGCAGTATTTT